These 31 T cell receptor beta chains originate from one sample sequenced in a study of T cell responses to AZD1222 COVID-19 vaccine. Clones were read by immunoSEQ multiplex PCR, and TCRdb kept only the in-frame ones, dropping some. The data hold around 180,000 clones, with 87% observed a single time. The sample in question was peripheral blood, obtained on day 0 of AZD1222 vaccination. All receptors derive from an adult in good health.

In this sample, this clone turned up a few times. CDR3 region: CASSFHRGSEQYF. For the CDR3, the DNA is TGTGCCAGCAGCTTTCACCGGGGTAGCGAGCAGTACTTC. V is TRBV7-2 and J is TRBJ2-7, with a tentative D call TRBD2 (5 bases). CDR1 is SGHTA and CDR2 is FQGNSA in the germline V gene. The CDR3 runs to 13 residues. V was clipped by 3 bases and J by 6 bases, with 12 bases between them.

V and J are TRBV7-2 and TRBJ2-1; TRBD2 is a possible D gene (5 bases). Germline CDR1 SGHTA, CDR2 FQGNSA. V lost 5 bases, J lost 0 bases, and 17 bases lay in between. This CDR3 is 17 amino acids long. CDR3 nucleotide sequence: TGTGCCAGCAGCCGGGAATCAGCCTGGGGCTCCTACAATGAGCAGTTCTTC. Its translation: CASSRESAWGSYNEQFF.

As concerns this clone: Other DNA sequences in this specimen translate into the identical CDR3. J is TRBJ1-1 and V is TRBV6-5; D is uncertain. The CDR3 runs to 13 residues. V was shortened by 3 bases and J by 4 bases, with 9 bases between the two germline ends. Per the germline V gene, CDR1 is MNHEY and CDR2 is SVGAGI. CDR3 nucleotide sequence: TGTGCCAGCAGTTATGGGTTGGGCACTGAAGCTTTCTTT. The encoded protein is CASSYGLGTEAFF.

The chain links TRBV4-2 to TRBJ2-3; D ambiguous. Trimming cost V 5 bases and J 1 base, with 13 bases left between them. Germline V CDR1 and CDR2: LGHNA, YNFKEQ. The CDR3 length is 15 residues. In DNA form, the CDR3 reads TGTGCCAGCAGCTTAGGCCGTCCCCGCACAGATACGCAGTATTTT. It specifies CASSLGRPRTDTQYF.

The chain recombines TRBV4-1 with TRBJ2-7; TRBD2 matches at 7 bases. V lost 4 bases, J lost 5 bases, and 11 bases stayed unmatched. In germline, CDR1 is MGHRA, CDR2 YSYEKL. This CDR3 spans 15 amino acids. The CDR3 DNA follows: TGCGCCAGCAGCCCCTCCTCCGGGGGGATCAACGAGCAGTACTTC. It specifies CASSPSSGGINEQYF.

The genes are TRBV11-3 and TRBJ1-1; D might be TRBD1 (5 bases). Germline lookup yields CDR1 SGHNT and CDR2 YENEEA. This CDR3 region has 14 residues. Trimming left V 5 bases short and J 3 bases short, with 13 bases between. The DNA of the CDR3 is TGTGCCAGCAGCAAAGAGGGGTCGGACACTGAAGCTTTCTTT. It codes for CASSKEGSDTEAFF.

The gene calls are TRBV18 and TRBJ1-5; D unresolved. V was shortened by 3 bases and J by 3 bases, with 9 bases between the two germline ends. CDR1 is KGHSH and CDR2 is LQKENI in the germline V gene. This CDR3 has 14 residues. This CDR3 reads CASSPGRNNQPQHF. The CDR3 coding sequence is TGTGCCAGCTCACCCGGGAGGAACAATCAGCCCCAGCATTTT.

The rearrangement uses TRBV9 and TRBJ2-7; D assignment may be TRBD1 or TRBD2 (6 bases each). The CDR3 consists of 14 residues. Germline CDR1 is SGDLS and CDR2 is YYNGEE. Trimming pared 3 bases from V and 6 bases from J, leaving 16 bases between. The CDR3 region is CASSGRPGASEQYF. DNA of the CDR3: TGTGCCAGCAGCGGCCGGCCGGGGGCGAGCGAGCAGTACTTC.

The CDR3 nucleotides read TGTGCCAGCAGCGCCACAGGGGAAGGGGCGGGAAACACCATATATTTT. Protein sequence: CASSATGEGAGNTIYF. The J gene is TRBJ1-3, the V gene TRBV9; 7 bases are shared with TRBD1. The CDR3 totals 16 residues. CDR1 is SGDLS, CDR2 YYNGEE, per germline. The junction had 10 bases not matched to a gene; V was cut back by 3 bases and J by 4 bases.

The gene calls are TRBV5-5 and TRBJ2-2; 7 bases line up with TRBD2. This CDR3 is built from 17 residues. Trimming cost V 0 bases and J 9 bases; bases outside gene matches: 14. The germline V gene has CDR1 SGHKS and CDR2 YYEKEE (reference sequence). CDR3 bases: TGTGCCAGCAGCTTGGAATCCGTCGGATGGGAGGGCTGGGAGCTGTTTTTT. This gives the protein CASSLESVGWEGWELFF.

This clone has only a few counts. V and J are TRBV7-9 and TRBJ1-1, with D hard to call. Germline CDR1 reads SEHNR; CDR2 reads FQNEAQ (reference sequence). Trimming cost V 5 bases and J 0 bases, with 13 bases left between them. This CDR3 comprises 15 residues. As DNA, the CDR3 is TGTGCCAGCAGCCCGGCGGGGATAATGAACACTGAAGCTTTCTTT. It yields the protein CASSPAGIMNTEAFF.

The chain couples TRBV10-2 to TRBJ2-7; the D gene is possibly TRBD1 (5 bases). The CDR3 runs 14 residues. Trimming cost V 4 bases and J 4 bases, with 14 bases left between them. The germline V gene encodes CDR1 WSHSY and CDR2 SAAADI. In nucleotides, the CDR3 is TGCGCCAGCAGTGCGACAGCAAACCTTTACGAGCAGTACTTC. As protein: CASSATANLYEQYF.

This chain connects TRBV6-5 to TRBJ2-2; the D is unclear. The CDR3 spans 14 residues. Germline CDR1 reads MNHEY; CDR2 reads SVGAGI. V was pared by 6 bases and J by 7 bases, with 15 bases between. CDR3: CASRLQVERGELFF. The CDR3 region has the DNA TGTGCCAGCAGACTCCAAGTAGAGCGCGGGGAGCTGTTTTTT.

The V call is TRBV5-5, the J call TRBJ1-3, with 9 positions matching TRBD1. The CDR3 loop spans 17 amino acids. Germline V gene data show CDR1 as SGHKS and CDR2 as YYEKEE (reference sequence). J was trimmed by 0 bases and V by 4 bases; bases with no gene match: 8. The CDR3 protein is CASSPDRGYFSGNTIYF. The CDR3 nucleotides read TGTGCCAGCAGCCCGGACAGGGGATACTTCTCTGGAAACACCATATATTTT.

This clone appeared a few times. V and J are TRBV9 and TRBJ1-2; D is perhaps TRBD1 (5 bases). CDR1 SGDLS and CDR2 YYNGEE come from the germline V gene. V was pared by 1 base and J by 0 bases, with 7 bases between. The CDR3 is 14 amino acids. The CDR3 nucleotides read TGTGCCAGCAGCGTACAGGGACCTAACTATGGCTACACCTTC. It specifies CASSVQGPNYGYTF. Full variable domain (outside the CDR3, taken from reference TRBV9 and TRBJ1-2): DSGVTQTPKHLITATGQRVTLRCSPRSGDLSVYWYQQSLDQGLQFLIQYYNGEERAKGNILERFSAQQFPDLHSELNLSSLELGDSALYFCASSVQGPNYGYTFGSGTRLTVV.

V usage is TRBV27 and J usage is TRBJ2-1; D perhaps matches TRBD2 (5 bases). This CDR3 spans 14 amino acids. Germline CDR1 reads MNHEY; CDR2 reads SMNVEV (reference sequence). Deletions cut 10 bases from V and 3 bases from J, with 16 bases between. The CDR3 bases are TGTGCCACCGTGTTGGGCACTAGCTACAATGAGCAGTTCTTC. Protein: CATVLGTSYNEQFF.

The chain carries TRBV5-4 and TRBJ2-5; tentatively, D is TRBD2 (6 bases). The germline V gene has CDR1 SGHNT and CDR2 YYREEE (reference sequence). This CDR3 is 13 amino acids long. Trimming took 0 bases from V and 5 from J, leaving 8 bases between them. The CDR3 loop is CASSLGGLETQYF. As DNA, the CDR3 is TGTGCCAGCAGCTTGGGGGGACTGGAGACCCAGTACTTC.

This clone was detected only once. J is TRBJ1-2 and V is TRBV29-1; the match to TRBD1 covers 11 bases. CDR3 length: 13 amino acids. Germline V lookup: CDR1 SQVTM, CDR2 ANQGSEA. The V gene end was trimmed by 6 bases and the J gene end by 7 bases; junction bases not matched to a gene: 7. The CDR3 sequence is CSVLGQGAGGYTF. CDR3 sequence (DNA): TGCAGCGTCCTCGGACAGGGGGCTGGTGGCTACACCTTC.

The V call is TRBV27, the J call TRBJ2-6; D gene ambiguous. The CDR3 spans 13 residues. CDR1 and CDR2 from the germline V gene are MNHEY and SMNVEV (reference sequence). V was cut by 6 bases and J by 4 bases, with 7 bases left in between. DNA for the CDR3: TGTGCCAGCAGGGGGTCCGGGGCCAACGTCCTGACTTTC. Translated: CASRGSGANVLTF.

The chain has TRBV27 and TRBJ1-1; tentative D call: TRBD1 (6 bases). Trimming took 2 bases from V and 1 from J, leaving 14 bases between them. Germline values: CDR1 MNHEY, CDR2 SMNVEV (reference sequence). The CDR3 sequence is 16 residues long. CDR3 region: CASSLLGQRPNTEAFF. Here the CDR3 DNA reads TGTGCCAGCAGTTTACTCGGACAGCGCCCGAACACTGAAGCTTTCTTT.

A few counts support this clone. J is TRBJ1-2 and V is TRBV6-5; no clear D. The CDR3 sequence is 11 residues long. The V gene's germline CDR1 is MNHEY and CDR2 SVGAGI. With 5 bases removed from V and 2 bases from J, the gap between germline ends came to 3 bases. The CDR3 DNA follows: TGTGCCAGCAGTACCAACTATGGCTACACCTTC. This translates into CASSTNYGYTF.

The gene calls are TRBV5-1 and TRBJ2-5; 7 nucleotides agree with TRBD1. The CDR3 contains 14 residues. CDR1 SGHRS and CDR2 YFSETQ come from the germline V gene. V lost 0 bases, J lost 2 bases, and 1 base stayed unmatched. CDR3: CASSLEGQQETQYF. CDR3 nucleotide sequence: TGCGCCAGCAGCTTGGAGGGACAGCAAGAGACCCAGTACTTC.

The chain is built from TRBV7-6 and TRBJ2-1; 14 bases line up with TRBD2. CDR1 and CDR2 (germline): SGHVS, FNYEAQ. V gave up 4 bases and J gave up 8 bases; unmatched junction bases: 7. The CDR3 length is 16 residues. The DNA for the CDR3 is TGTGCCAGCAGCTCTCACGGGACTAGCGGGAGCGATGAGCAGTTCTTC. It specifies CASSSHGTSGSDEQFF.

This chain joins TRBV11-2 and TRBJ2-6; tentative D call: TRBD1 (6 bases). This CDR3 spans 18 amino acids. The germline V gene encodes CDR1 SGHAT and CDR2 FQNNGV. Trimming stripped 4 bases from V and 0 bases from J, with 16 bases between. The CDR3 DNA is TGTGCCAGCAGCTCCCTGGGGGCCGTGAGCTCTGGGGCCAACGTCCTGACTTTC. This encodes CASSSLGAVSSGANVLTF.

CDR3 in amino acids: CASSSRTRDVNEQFF. In DNA, the CDR3 is TGTGCCAGCAGCTCCCGGACTAGGGATGTGAATGAGCAGTTCTTC. J is TRBJ2-1 and V is TRBV7-2, with TRBD2 matching over 7 bases. V dropped 4 bases and J dropped 7; count of bases not matched to a gene: 10. The CDR3 covers 15 residues. Germline loops: CDR1 SGHTA, CDR2 FQGNSA.

The J gene is TRBJ2-7, the V gene TRBV6-5; D call uncertain. CDR1 and CDR2 (germline): MNHEY, SVGAGI. V lost 5 bases, J lost 6 bases, and 11 bases lay in between. This CDR3 comprises 12 residues. The CDR3 spells CASSLVALEQYF. The DNA of the CDR3 is TGTGCCAGCAGTCTCGTTGCCCTCGAGCAGTACTTC.

The V and J genes are TRBV7-9 and TRBJ2-1, with 7 bases lining up with TRBD2. Trimming removed 5 bases from V and 0 bases from J; junction bases left unmatched: 10. Looked up from germline, CDR1 is SEHNR and CDR2 is FQNEAQ (reference sequence). The CDR3 contains 17 residues. In DNA, the CDR3 is TGTGCCAGCAGCCCCTTGGGACTAACGAGCTCCTACAATGAGCAGTTCTTC. It is translated as CASSPLGLTSSYNEQFF. Using reference TRBV7-9 and TRBJ2-1 for the parts outside the CDR3, the full variable domain is DTGVSQNPRHKITKRGQNVTFRCDPISEHNRLYWYRQTLGQGPEFLTYFQNEAQLEKSRLLSDRFSAERPKGSFSTLEIQRTEQGDSAMYLCASSPLGLTSSYNEQFFGPGTRLTVL.

The chain is built from TRBV7-8 and TRBJ2-7; 7 bases map to TRBD2. Per the germline V gene, CDR1 is SGHVS and CDR2 is FQNEAQ. The CDR3 runs to 16 residues. The V segment lost 0 bases and the J segment 0 bases; nucleotides outside the gene matches: 5. This CDR3 reads CASSLATGGGSYEQYF. The CDR3 nucleotides are TGTGCCAGCAGCTTAGCGACGGGAGGAGGCTCCTACGAGCAGTACTTC.

V and J are TRBV4-2 and TRBJ1-6; D gene unclear. The CDR3 totals 15 residues. V was shortened by 0 bases and J by 9 bases, with 12 bases between the two germline ends. Germline V CDR1 and CDR2: LGHNA, YNFKEQ. The CDR3 region is CASSQDRSSVSPLHF. For the CDR3, the DNA is TGTGCCAGCAGCCAAGACCGCAGCTCCGTTTCACCCCTCCACTTT.

The rearrangement uses TRBV7-6 and TRBJ1-4; no firm D call. The CDR3 has 16 residues. Looked up from germline, CDR1 is SGHVS and CDR2 is FNYEAQ. Trimming pared 3 bases from V and 4 bases from J, leaving 15 bases between. CDR3 sequence reads: CASSLRRGLGNEKLFF. Here the CDR3 DNA reads TGTGCCAGCAGCTTGCGGCGAGGTCTTGGTAATGAAAAACTGTTTTTT.

The chain links TRBV7-8 to TRBJ2-1; D ambiguous. The V end lost 1 base, the J end lost 1 base, and 5 bases lay between the germline ends. The CDR3 sequence is 14 residues long. Germline loops: CDR1 SGHVS, CDR2 FQNEAQ. DNA for the CDR3: TGTGCCAGCAGCTTAGAGTTTTCCTACAATGAGCAGTTCTTC. Amino acids: CASSLEFSYNEQFF. The full variable domain, with the rest looked up from reference TRBV7-8 and TRBJ2-1, is GAGVSQSPRYKVAKRGQDVALRCDPISGHVSLFWYQQALGQGPEFLTYFQNEAQLDKSGLPSDRFFAERPEGSVSTLKIQRTQQEDSAVYLCASSLEFSYNEQFFGPGTRLTVL.